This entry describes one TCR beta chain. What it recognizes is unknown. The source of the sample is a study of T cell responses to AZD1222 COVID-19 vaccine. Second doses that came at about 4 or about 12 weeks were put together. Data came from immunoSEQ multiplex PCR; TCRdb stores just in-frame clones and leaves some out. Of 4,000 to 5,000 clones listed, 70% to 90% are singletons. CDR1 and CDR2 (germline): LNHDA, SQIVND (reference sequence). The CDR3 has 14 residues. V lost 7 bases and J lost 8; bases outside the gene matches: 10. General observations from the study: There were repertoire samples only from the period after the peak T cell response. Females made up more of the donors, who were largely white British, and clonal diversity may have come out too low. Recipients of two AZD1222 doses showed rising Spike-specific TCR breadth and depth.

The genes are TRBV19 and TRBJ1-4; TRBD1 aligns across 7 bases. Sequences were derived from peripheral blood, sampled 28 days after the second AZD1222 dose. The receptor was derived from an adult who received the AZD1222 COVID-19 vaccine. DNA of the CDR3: TGTGCCAGTATAGCCCGGACAGGCGGAGAAAAACTGTTTTTT. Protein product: CASIARTGGEKLFF. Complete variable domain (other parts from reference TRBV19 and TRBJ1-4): DGGITQSPKYLFRKEGQNVTLSCEQNLNHDAMYWYRQDPGQGLRLIYYSQIVNDFQKGDIAEGYSVSREKKESFPLTVTSAQKNPTAFYLCASIARTGGEKLFFGSGTQLSVL.